This entry lists 26 T cell receptor beta chains sequenced from one sample in a study of STAT3 mutations in large granular lymphocyte leukemia. Whole-study findings and limits: Every T-cell large granular lymphocyte leukemia patient had at least one immunodominant TCR beta clonotype.

Assay used: immunoSEQ multiplex PCR; TCRdb lists only in-frame clones, some missing. The profile covers more than 25,000 clones, with roughly 80% appearing a single time and about 30% taken by the ten largest. Their cognate antigens are unknown. The source material was peripheral blood mononuclear cells. These receptors were obtained from a woman aged 50 to 60 with T-cell large granular lymphocyte leukemia. Some clones in this sample may be carry-over from other donors' samples.

V and J are TRBV7-2 and TRBJ2-7, with D unresolved. Trimming left V 4 bases short and J 2 bases short, with 6 bases between. The germline gives CDR1 SGHTA, CDR2 FQGNSA. The CDR3 runs to 12 residues. CDR3 DNA sequence: TGTGCCAGCAGCTCGACAACCTACGAGCAGTACTTC. This gives the protein CASSSTTYEQYF.

CDR3 bases: TGTGCCTGGCGTTCCGGGACAGGCTCTCCCTACGAGCAGTACTTC. Amino acid sequence: CAWRSGTGSPYEQYF. This chain joins TRBV30 and TRBJ2-7, with 8 positions matching TRBD1. The CDR3 covers 15 residues. The V and J ends lost 5 bases and 2 bases, in that order; junction bases with no gene match: 11. Germline V gene lookup returns CDR1 GTSNPN and CDR2 SVGIG (reference sequence).

The chain combines TRBV4-2 with TRBJ2-3; possibly TRBD1 for D (5 bases). V was cut by 2 bases and J by 5 bases, with 17 bases left in between. The germline CDR1 and CDR2 sequences are LGHNA and YNFKEQ. This CDR3 region has 16 residues. In nucleotides, the CDR3 is TGTGCCAGCAGCCAAAGAAACGCAGGGCAAGGAGATACGCAGTATTTT. As protein: CASSQRNAGQGDTQYF.

The CDR3 nucleotides are TGCGCCAGCAGCCCCGGGTATGGGGACCTATGCCAGCAGTACTTC. Protein: CASSPGYGDLCQQYF. The chain links TRBV23-1 to TRBJ2-7; D assignment may be TRBD1 or TRBD2 (5 bases each). Being an ORF, TRBV23-1 has a function that is uncertain. The CDR3 length is 15 residues. V shed 6 bases and J shed 8 bases, with 23 bases lying between them.

V is TRBV30 and J is TRBJ1-2; the D gene is possibly TRBD1 (6 bases). The CDR3 is made up of 18 amino acids. Germline V lookup: CDR1 GTSNPN, CDR2 SVGIG (reference sequence). V lost 0 bases to trimming and J lost 0 bases, with 20 bases between them. CDR3 nucleotides: TGTGCCTGGAGTGTACCCTCCTCCACCGGGACATCTAACTATGGCTACACCTTC. Translating gives CAWSVPSSTGTSNYGYTF. Looking up the rest from reference TRBV30 and TRBJ1-2 gives the full variable domain: SQTIHQWPATLVQPVGSPLSLECTVEGTSNPNLYWYRQAAGRGLQLLFYSVGIGQISSEVPQNLSASRPQDRQFILSSKKLLLSDSGFYLCAWSVPSSTGTSNYGYTFGSGTRLTVV.

The chain uses TRBV19 and TRBJ2-7; TRBD1 agrees at 9 bases. J gave up 5 bases and V 4 bases, and 9 bases lay outside the gene matches. The length of the CDR3 is 15 residues. Per germline, CDR1 LNHDA and CDR2 SQIVND (reference sequence). The CDR3 is CASSRSGTGWNEQYF. CDR3 bases: TGTGCCAGTAGTAGGTCGGGGACAGGGTGGAACGAGCAGTACTTC.

The chain carries TRBV29-1 and TRBJ2-1; D not certain. The CDR3 runs 10 residues. Germline CDR1 SQVTM, CDR2 ANQGSEA. Deletions cut 3 bases from V and 4 bases from J, with 1 base between. CDR3 sequence: CSVDYNEQFF. Here the CDR3 DNA reads TGCAGCGTTGATTACAATGAGCAGTTCTTC.

The chain recombines TRBV5-1 with TRBJ2-2, with no clear D. The CDR3 has 16 residues. V was cut by 1 base and J by 2 bases, with 12 bases left in between. Looked up from germline, CDR1 is SGHRS and CDR2 is YFSETQ. The CDR3 DNA reads as TGCGCCAGCAGCTTGTCGGTGGGCCCCAACACCGGGGAGCTGTTTTTT. Translating it yields CASSLSVGPNTGELFF.

The J gene is TRBJ2-5, the V gene TRBV20-1; D uncertain. This CDR3 has 11 residues. CDR1 and CDR2 (germline): DFQATT, SNEGSKA (reference sequence). The V end was cut by 3 bases, the J end by 5 bases, with 7 bases between. The CDR3 protein is CSARMGETQYF. Here the CDR3 DNA reads TGCAGTGCTAGGATGGGGGAGACCCAGTACTTC.

The rearrangement joins TRBV5-6 to TRBJ1-4, with D uncertain. CDR3 length: 14 amino acids. V lost 4 bases, J lost 4 bases, and 11 bases lay in between. Germline CDR1 reads SGHDT; CDR2 reads YYEEEE. The CDR3 nucleotides are TGTGCCAGCAGCCGTGGTCATCGTAATGAAAAACTGTTTTTT. Translating it yields CASSRGHRNEKLFF.

V is TRBV7-9 and J is TRBJ2-5, with TRBD1 matching over 8 bases. Per the germline V gene, CDR1 is SEHNR and CDR2 is FQNEAQ (reference sequence). The CDR3 covers 15 residues. V gave up 3 bases and J gave up 1 base; unmatched junction bases: 4. The CDR3 region has the DNA TGTGCCAGCAGCTTTGGACAGGGCGGCCAAGAGACCCAGTACTTC. Translating it yields CASSFGQGGQETQYF.

V and J are TRBV18 and TRBJ1-2; no reliable D call. V lost 2 bases and J lost 6, with 10 bases in between. This CDR3 is 13 amino acids long. Germline-derived CDR1 and CDR2 are KGHSH and LQKENI. CDR3 DNA: TGTGCCAGCTCACCAAGGATTTTTGATGGCTACACCTTC. It yields the protein CASSPRIFDGYTF.

V is TRBV4-3 and J is TRBJ1-5; D not certain. The CDR3 spans 14 residues. Germline assignment: CDR1 LGHNA and CDR2 YSLEER. The ends were cut back, 0 bases at V and 7 bases at J, with 10 bases in the middle. The CDR3 here is CASSQEALRQPQHF. The CDR3 region has the DNA TGCGCCAGCAGCCAAGAGGCGCTGCGGCAGCCCCAGCATTTT.

The V call is TRBV7-9, the J call TRBJ1-1; D gene ambiguous. Deletions cut 4 bases from V and 3 bases from J, with 18 bases between. The CDR3 is 16 residues long. Germline V CDR1 and CDR2: SEHNR, FQNEAQ (reference sequence). In DNA form, the CDR3 reads TGTGCCAGCAGCTCGTATGAGGCCACCCGTGACACTGAAGCTTTCTTT. Protein sequence: CASSSYEATRDTEAFF.

This chain joins TRBV10-3 and TRBJ1-5, with 7 positions matching TRBD1. Germline-derived CDR1 and CDR2 are ENHRY and SYGVKD. The CDR3 runs to 14 residues. J was trimmed by 0 bases and V by 8 bases; bases with no gene match: 4. The CDR3 is CAIGTEYSNQPQHF. The CDR3 DNA is TGTGCCATCGGGACAGAATATAGCAATCAGCCCCAGCATTTT.

This clone has just one count. This CDR3 is also generated by other DNA sequences in the sample. V gene TRBV27 combines with J gene TRBJ1-5, with unresolved D. V dropped 0 bases and J dropped 2 bases, with 5 bases sitting between them. There are 14 residues in the CDR3. CDR1 and CDR2 (germline): MNHEY, SMNVEV (reference sequence). CDR3 residues: CASSLSGGNQPQHF. In DNA form, the CDR3 reads TGTGCCAGCAGTTTATCGGGAGGCAATCAGCCCCAGCATTTT.

The chain links TRBV21-1 to TRBJ2-2. TRBV21-1 is a pseudogene segment. The length of the CDR3 is 15 residues. The CDR3 loop reads CASSKGEGPAGELFF. Here the CDR3 DNA reads TGTGCCAGCAGCAAAGGAGAGGGGCCGGCCGGGGAGCTGTTTTTT.

The chain employs TRBV5-6 and TRBJ1-3; D perhaps matches TRBD1 (6 bases). Trimming pared 0 bases from V and 3 bases from J, leaving 13 bases between. Germline V gene data show CDR1 as SGHDT and CDR2 as YYEEEE. This CDR3 contains 16 residues. CDR3 nucleotide sequence: TGTGCCAGCAGCTTGGATCAGGGGAGGATTGGAAACACCATATATTTT. Its translation is CASSLDQGRIGNTIYF.

The table lists this clone with a count of one. The chain joins TRBV18 to TRBJ1-1; possible D gene TRBD1, 6 bases. There are 16 residues in the CDR3. Trimming took off 4 bases at V and 4 bases at J, with 19 bases between the two ends. Germline V gives CDR1 KGHSH, CDR2 LQKENI. The CDR3 nucleotides are TGTGCCAGCTCACTATCGCCCAGGAGGGGGACCACTGAAGCTTTCTTT. Amino acid sequence: CASSLSPRRGTTEAFF.

This chain uses TRBV2 with TRBJ2-7; 10 nucleotides match TRBD1. The CDR3 runs to 14 residues. Germline-derived CDR1 and CDR2 are SNHLY and FYNNEI. The V and J ends lost 5 bases and 4 bases, in that order; junction bases with no gene match: 5. CDR3 loop: CASSRQGAMYEQYF. In nucleotides, the CDR3 is TGTGCCAGCAGTAGACAGGGGGCTATGTACGAGCAGTACTTC.

The J gene is TRBJ1-1, the V gene TRBV7-9, with 9 bases fitting TRBD1. Germline assignment: CDR1 SEHNR and CDR2 FQNEAQ (reference sequence). Trimming took 3 bases from V and 8 from J; bases not matched to a gene: 13. CDR3 length: 16 residues. The CDR3 DNA sequence: TGTGCCAGCAGCTTGGATCAGGGACAGGGAGCTTCCGAAGCTTTCTTT. Translated: CASSLDQGQGASEAFF.

CDR3 residues: CASSLTPHEQYF. The CDR3 nucleotides read TGTGCCAGCAGCCTAACTCCCCACGAGCAGTACTTC. J is TRBJ2-7 and V is TRBV5-4; no clear D. The ends were cut back, 4 bases at V and 5 bases at J, with 10 bases in the middle. Germline CDR1 reads SGHNT; CDR2 reads YYREEE (reference sequence). This CDR3 region has 12 residues.

CDR3 in DNA: TGTGCCAGCAGCTTAGGTAGCGGGAGTTCTACCGGGGAGCTGTTTTTT. Its protein is CASSLGSGSSTGELFF. V is TRBV7-9 and J is TRBJ2-2, with 9 bases that match TRBD2. After removal of 1 base from V and 5 bases from J, the junction contained 5 bases not matched to a gene. CDR1 and CDR2 from the germline V gene are SEHNR and FQNEAQ (reference sequence). This CDR3 is 16 amino acids long.

V gene TRBV11-2 combines with J gene TRBJ2-7; D is uncertain. The CDR3 length is 12 residues. V was shortened by 1 base and J by 2 bases, with 3 bases between the two germline ends. Germline CDR1 is SGHAT and CDR2 is FQNNGV. The CDR3, as DNA: TGTGCCAGCAGCTTAGGCACCTACGAGCAGTACTTC. Encoded protein: CASSLGTYEQYF.

V is TRBV18 and J is TRBJ1-4, with D possibly being TRBD1 (5 bases). Trimming shortened V by 3 bases and J by 8 bases, and 16 bases separated the two germline ends. The CDR3 sequence is 15 residues long. Looked up from germline, CDR1 is KGHSH and CDR2 is LQKENI. In DNA form, the CDR3 reads TGTGCCAGCTCACCTGGGACGGCTCCTCGGGAAAAACTGTTTTTT. Translated, it gives CASSPGTAPREKLFF.

The chain carries TRBV5-1 and TRBJ1-1; D is undetermined. V lost 2 bases and J lost 0, with 11 bases in between. There are 15 residues in the CDR3. CDR1 SGHRS and CDR2 YFSETQ come from the germline V gene. The CDR3, as DNA: TGCGCCAGCAGCTTCAGCAGGACCTTGAACACTGAAGCTTTCTTT. It codes for CASSFSRTLNTEAFF.